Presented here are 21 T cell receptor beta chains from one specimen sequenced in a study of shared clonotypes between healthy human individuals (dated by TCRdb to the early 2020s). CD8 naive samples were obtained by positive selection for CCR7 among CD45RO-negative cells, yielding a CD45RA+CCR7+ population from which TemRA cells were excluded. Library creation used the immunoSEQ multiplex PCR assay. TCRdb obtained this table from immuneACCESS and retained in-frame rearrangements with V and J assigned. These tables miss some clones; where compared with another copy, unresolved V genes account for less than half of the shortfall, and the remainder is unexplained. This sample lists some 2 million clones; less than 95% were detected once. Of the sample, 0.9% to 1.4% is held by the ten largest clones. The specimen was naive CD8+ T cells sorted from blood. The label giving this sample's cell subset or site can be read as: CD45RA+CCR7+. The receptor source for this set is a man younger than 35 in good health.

The CDR3 nucleotides read TGTGCCAGCAGCCCCGACAGGGGTATTTCCACTAATGAAAAACTGTTTTTT. Its translation: CASSPDRGISTNEKLFF. J is TRBJ1-4 and V is TRBV5-6, with 8 nucleotides matching TRBD1. Trimming took 4 bases from V and 2 from J; bases not matched to a gene: 10. This CDR3 has 17 amino acids. Germline CDR1 SGHDT, CDR2 YYEEEE.

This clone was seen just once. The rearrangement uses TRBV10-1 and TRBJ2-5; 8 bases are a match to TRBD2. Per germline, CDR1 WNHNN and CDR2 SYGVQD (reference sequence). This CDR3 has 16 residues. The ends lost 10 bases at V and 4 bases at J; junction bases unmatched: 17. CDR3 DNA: TGCGCCACCGCCTCTGGGGGAGCGGGGGTCATAGAGACCCAGTACTTC. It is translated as CATASGGAGVIETQYF.

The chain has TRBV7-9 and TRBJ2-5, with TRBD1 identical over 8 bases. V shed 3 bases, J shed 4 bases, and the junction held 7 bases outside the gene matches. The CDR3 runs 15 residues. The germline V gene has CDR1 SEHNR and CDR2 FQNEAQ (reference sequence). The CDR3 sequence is CASSLDRVFPETQYF. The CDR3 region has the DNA TGTGCCAGCAGCTTGGACAGGGTCTTTCCAGAGACCCAGTACTTC.

CDR3 sequence: CASSLAPPGGGNTIYF. The CDR3, as DNA: TGTGCCAGCAGTTTAGCCCCGCCAGGCGGTGGAAACACCATATATTTT. The rearrangement uses TRBV28 and TRBJ1-3; no clear D. V lost 2 bases, J lost 3 bases, and 14 bases lay in between. The CDR3 length is 16 residues. CDR1 MDHEN and CDR2 SYDVKM come from the germline V gene.

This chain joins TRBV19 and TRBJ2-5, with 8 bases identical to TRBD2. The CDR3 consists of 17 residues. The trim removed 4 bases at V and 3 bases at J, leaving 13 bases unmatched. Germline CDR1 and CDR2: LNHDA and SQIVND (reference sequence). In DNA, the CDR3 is TGTGCCAGTAGTACTACCGGGGGGGCCGTCGGAAAAGAGACCCAGTACTTC. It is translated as CASSTTGGAVGKETQYF.

This chain's CDR3 is CASSPFESQGREADTQYF. The CDR3 DNA reads as TGTGCCAGCTCACCCTTCGAATCCCAGGGACGGGAGGCGGATACGCAGTATTTT. The rearrangement joins TRBV18 to TRBJ2-3; 7 bases fit TRBD2. The CDR3 sequence is 18 residues long. The germline V gene has CDR1 KGHSH and CDR2 LQKENI. V lost 3 bases, J lost 6 bases, and 18 bases stayed unmatched.

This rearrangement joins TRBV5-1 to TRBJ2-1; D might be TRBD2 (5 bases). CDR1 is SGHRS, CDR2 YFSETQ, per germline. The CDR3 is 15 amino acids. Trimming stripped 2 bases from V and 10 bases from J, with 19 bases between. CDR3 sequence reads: CASSLRAAQVGEQFF. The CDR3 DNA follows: TGCGCCAGCAGCTTAAGAGCGGCTCAGGTTGGGGAGCAGTTCTTC.

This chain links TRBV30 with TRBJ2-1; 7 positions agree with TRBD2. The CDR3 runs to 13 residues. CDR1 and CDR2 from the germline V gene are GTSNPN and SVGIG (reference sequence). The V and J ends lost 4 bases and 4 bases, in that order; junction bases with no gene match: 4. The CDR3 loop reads CAWTLAVYNEQFF. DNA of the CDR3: TGTGCCTGGACCCTAGCGGTTTACAATGAGCAGTTCTTC.

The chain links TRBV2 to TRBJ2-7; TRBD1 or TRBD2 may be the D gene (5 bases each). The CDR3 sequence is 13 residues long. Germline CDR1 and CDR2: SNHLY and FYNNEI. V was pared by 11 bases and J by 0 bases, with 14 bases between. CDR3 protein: CAWVGAYSYEQYF. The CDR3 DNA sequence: TGTGCCTGGGTCGGGGCCTACTCCTACGAGCAGTACTTC.

The CDR3: CASSGGFGGRETQYF. CDR3 coding DNA: TGTGCCAGCAGTGGGGGATTTGGGGGTAGGGAGACCCAGTACTTC. This chain joins TRBV2 and TRBJ2-5, with D tentatively TRBD1 or TRBD2 (5 bases each). The length of the CDR3 is 15 residues. Germline lookup yields CDR1 SNHLY and CDR2 FYNNEI. Between the trimmed V and J ends, which lost 4 bases and 5 bases, there was a span of 17 bases.

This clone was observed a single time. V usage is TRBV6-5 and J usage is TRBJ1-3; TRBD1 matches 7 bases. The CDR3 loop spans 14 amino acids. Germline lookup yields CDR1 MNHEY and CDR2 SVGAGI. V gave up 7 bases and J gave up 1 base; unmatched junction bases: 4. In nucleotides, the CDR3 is TGTGCCAGCAACCCGACAGGGTCTGGAAACACCATATATTTT. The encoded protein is CASNPTGSGNTIYF.

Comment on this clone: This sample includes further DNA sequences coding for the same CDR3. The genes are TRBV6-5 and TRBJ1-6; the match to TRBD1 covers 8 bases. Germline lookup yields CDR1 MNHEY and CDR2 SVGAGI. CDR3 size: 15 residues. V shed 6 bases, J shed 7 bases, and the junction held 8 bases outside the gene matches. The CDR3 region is CASSPGTGGNSPLHF. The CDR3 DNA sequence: TGTGCCAGCAGCCCCGGGACAGGCGGAAATTCACCCCTCCACTTT.

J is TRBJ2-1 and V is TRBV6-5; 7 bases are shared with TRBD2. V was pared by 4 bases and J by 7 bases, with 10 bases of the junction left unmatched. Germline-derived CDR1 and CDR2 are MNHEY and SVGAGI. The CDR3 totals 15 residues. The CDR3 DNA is TGTGCCAGCAGTTTCCTAGCGGAAGGGTGGAATGAGCAGTTCTTC. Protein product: CASSFLAEGWNEQFF.

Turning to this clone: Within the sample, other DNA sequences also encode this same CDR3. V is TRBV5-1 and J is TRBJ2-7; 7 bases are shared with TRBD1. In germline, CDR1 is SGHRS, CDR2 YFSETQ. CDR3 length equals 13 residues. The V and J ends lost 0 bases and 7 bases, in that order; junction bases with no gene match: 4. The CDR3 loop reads CASSLEGAGEQYF. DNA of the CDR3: TGCGCCAGCAGCTTGGAGGGGGCCGGGGAGCAGTACTTC.

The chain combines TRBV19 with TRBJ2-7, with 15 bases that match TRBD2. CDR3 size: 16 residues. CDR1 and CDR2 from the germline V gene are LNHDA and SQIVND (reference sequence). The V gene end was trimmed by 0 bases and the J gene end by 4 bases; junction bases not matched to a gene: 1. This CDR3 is CASSIEGTSGRYEQYF. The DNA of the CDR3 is TGTGCCAGTAGTATAGAAGGGACTAGCGGGAGGTACGAGCAGTACTTC.

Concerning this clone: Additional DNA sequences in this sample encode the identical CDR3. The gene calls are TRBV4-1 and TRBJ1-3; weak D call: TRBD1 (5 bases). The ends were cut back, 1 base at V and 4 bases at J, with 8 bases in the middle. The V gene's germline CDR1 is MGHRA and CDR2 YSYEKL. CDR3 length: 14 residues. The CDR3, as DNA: TGCGCCAGCAGCCAAGTGGGGACGGGAAACACCATATATTTT. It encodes CASSQVGTGNTIYF.

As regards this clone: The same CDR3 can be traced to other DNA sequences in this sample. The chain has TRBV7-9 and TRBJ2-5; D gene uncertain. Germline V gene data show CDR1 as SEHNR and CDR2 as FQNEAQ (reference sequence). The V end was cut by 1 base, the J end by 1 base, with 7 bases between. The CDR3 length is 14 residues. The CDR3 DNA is TGTGCCAGCAGCTTAGTGGGCAGCCAAGAGACCCAGTACTTC. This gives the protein CASSLVGSQETQYF.

In DNA form, the CDR3 reads TGTGCCAGTAGTACTGGACAGGGGTACACTGAAGCTTTCTTT. Encoded protein: CASSTGQGYTEAFF. The chain links TRBV19 to TRBJ1-1; 9 positions match TRBD1. There are 14 residues in the CDR3. Trimming took 4 bases from V and 3 from J; bases not matched to a gene: 3. In germline, CDR1 is LNHDA, CDR2 SQIVND (reference sequence).

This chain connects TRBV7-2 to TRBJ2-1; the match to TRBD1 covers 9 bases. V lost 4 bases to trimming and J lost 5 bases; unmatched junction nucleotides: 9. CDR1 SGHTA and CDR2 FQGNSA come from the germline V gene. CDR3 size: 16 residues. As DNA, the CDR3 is TGTGCCAGCAGCTCTTTCGCGGGACAGGGTCACAATGAGCAGTTCTTC. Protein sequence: CASSSFAGQGHNEQFF.

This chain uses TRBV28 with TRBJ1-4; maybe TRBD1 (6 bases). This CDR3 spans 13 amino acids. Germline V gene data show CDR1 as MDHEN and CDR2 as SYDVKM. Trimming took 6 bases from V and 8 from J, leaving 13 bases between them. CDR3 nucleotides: TGTGCCAGCAGAGAACAGGGTTACGAAAAACTGTTTTTT. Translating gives CASREQGYEKLFF.

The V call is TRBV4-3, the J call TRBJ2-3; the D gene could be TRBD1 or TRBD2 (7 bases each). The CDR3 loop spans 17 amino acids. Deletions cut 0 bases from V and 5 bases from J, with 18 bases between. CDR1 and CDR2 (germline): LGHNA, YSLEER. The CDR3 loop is CASSQDALDREGDTQYF. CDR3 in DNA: TGCGCCAGCAGCCAAGATGCGCTCGACAGGGAGGGAGATACGCAGTATTTT.